Below are 2 T cell receptor beta chains sequenced from a single sample in a study of tumor-infiltrating lymphocytes in localized non-small cell lung cancer. Sequencing used immunoSEQ multiplex PCR; TCRdb keeps in-frame clones, though not all of them. Of about 9,200 clones listed, around 85% are singletons. The sequenced sample was uninvolved lung tissue not adjacent to the tumor. These receptors were collected from a human donor with non-small cell lung cancer.

In its sample, this clone was seen a few times. The chain joins TRBV10-3 to TRBJ2-7; the D gene could be TRBD1 or TRBD2 (6 bases each). Germline CDR1 ENHRY, CDR2 SYGVKD. V shed 5 bases and J shed 7 bases, with 18 bases lying between them. This CDR3 contains 14 residues. The DNA for the CDR3 is TGTGCCATCAGTAGAACAGGGACTTTGGGAGAGCAGTACTTC. It translates to CAISRTGTLGEQYF.

The rearrangement joins TRBV4-1 to TRBJ2-5; the D is unclear. V was cut by 1 base and J by 0 bases, with 9 bases left in between. The CDR3 loop spans 15 amino acids. Germline CDR1 and CDR2: MGHRA and YSYEKL. For the CDR3, the DNA is TGCGCCAGCAGCCAAGCTATTGGGAACCAAGAGACCCAGTACTTC. Translation: CASSQAIGNQETQYF.